The 22 T cell receptor beta chains below were found in one sample sequenced in a study of cytomegalovirus exposure and HLA in healthy donors. PCR employed 60 Vbeta and 13 Jbeta primers. TCRdb's copy holds only in-frame clones and misses some; the assay was immunoSEQ multiplex PCR. The sample contains about 150,000 clones, roughly 78% of which appear only once. The sample comprised PBMCs. The receptors here all came from a woman between 50 and 59 years old in good health and CMV-seropositive.

The rearrangement links TRBV9 to TRBJ2-5; 7 bases match TRBD2. Germline V CDR1 and CDR2: SGDLS, YYNGEE. Losses at the gene ends were 5 bases for V and 2 bases for J; bases not matched to a gene: 6. The CDR3 runs to 14 residues. The CDR3 nucleotides read TGTGCCAGCAGTATCAGCGGGGTACAAGAGACCCAGTACTTC. As protein: CASSISGVQETQYF.

The chain employs TRBV5-1 and TRBJ2-5, with 13 nucleotides matching TRBD2. The germline V gene has CDR1 SGHRS and CDR2 YFSETQ. Germline trimming cut 4 bases from V and 5 bases from J; bases unmatched to any gene: 5. The length of the CDR3 is 15 residues. CDR3 nucleotide sequence: TGCGCCAGCAGCCCACTAGCGGGGGGGCAGGAGACCCAGTACTTC. Translating it yields CASSPLAGGQETQYF.

The rearrangement links TRBV5-8 to TRBJ2-2, with D perhaps matching TRBD2 (5 bases). There are 16 residues in the CDR3. V shed 4 bases and J shed 3 bases, with 16 bases lying between them. The germline V gene has CDR1 SGHTS and CDR2 YDEGEE. CDR3: CASSPQSGIHTGELFF. The DNA of the CDR3 is TGTGCCAGCAGCCCACAATCCGGGATCCACACCGGGGAGCTGTTTTTT.

The chain links TRBV15 to TRBJ1-5; TRBD1 matches 9 bases. Per the germline V gene, CDR1 is LNHNV and CDR2 is YYDKDF (reference sequence). V dropped 7 bases and J dropped 6; count of bases not matched to a gene: 10. CDR3 length: 15 amino acids. The CDR3 DNA follows: TGTGCCACCACCTCGGGGGACAGGGACGCTCAGCCCCAGCATTTT. Translated, it gives CATTSGDRDAQPQHF. The full variable domain, its missing parts supplied by reference TRBV15 and TRBJ1-5, is DAMVIQNPRYQVTQFGKPVTLSCSQTLNHNVMYWYQQKSSQAPKLLFHYYDKDFNNEADTPDNFQSRRPNTSFCFLDIRSPGLGDTAMYLCATTSGDRDAQPQHFGDGTRLSIL.

The chain is built from TRBV2 and TRBJ1-5; the D is unclear. V lost 1 base, J lost 1 base, and 5 bases lay in between. The germline V gene encodes CDR1 SNHLY and CDR2 FYNNEI. This CDR3 spans 14 amino acids. The CDR3 DNA follows: TGTGCCAGCAGTGAAGTACAGAGCAATCAGCCCCAGCATTTT. Amino acid sequence: CASSEVQSNQPQHF.

This chain joins TRBV10-3 and TRBJ2-7; 11 nucleotides agree with TRBD2. Trimming at V came to 7 bases and at J to 3 bases, leaving 5 bases not matched to a gene. CDR3 size: 14 residues. CDR1 is ENHRY and CDR2 is SYGVKD in the germline V gene. CDR3 region: CAITASGGFYEQYF. As DNA, the CDR3 is TGTGCCATCACGGCTAGCGGGGGGTTCTACGAGCAGTACTTC.

CDR3 in amino acids: CAWSSYYPGQGDSPLHF. The CDR3 DNA reads as TGTGCCTGGAGTTCCTATTATCCGGGACAGGGTGATTCACCCCTCCACTTT. J is TRBJ1-6 and V is TRBV30, with 9 nucleotides matching TRBD1. Germline V gene data show CDR1 as GTSNPN and CDR2 as SVGIG (reference sequence). The CDR3 totals 17 residues. The J segment lost 8 bases and the V segment lost 2 bases, leaving 13 bases of the junction unmatched.

The V call is TRBV6-5, the J call TRBJ2-7; possible D gene TRBD1, 5 bases. The germline V and J ends were trimmed by 6 bases and 6 bases, with 9 bases remaining between them. CDR1 is MNHEY and CDR2 is SVGAGI in the germline V gene. The CDR3 has 11 amino acids. CDR3 coding DNA: TGTGCCAGCAGCCAGGGTGGCGAGCAGTACTTC. Translation: CASSQGGEQYF.

The rearrangement links TRBV28 to TRBJ1-1; no reliable D call. V was cut by 2 bases and J by 3 bases, with 10 bases left in between. This CDR3 has 14 amino acids. Germline V gene lookup returns CDR1 MDHEN and CDR2 SYDVKM. The CDR3 DNA reads TGTGCCAGCAGTTTAATTCTGGGCCACACTGAAGCTTTCTTT. Its protein product is CASSLILGHTEAFF.

The V and J genes are TRBV4-2 and TRBJ1-4, with a possible D match to TRBD1 (5 bases). The length of the CDR3 is 16 residues. Germline V lookup: CDR1 LGHNA, CDR2 YNFKEQ. V was trimmed by 1 base and J by 5 bases, leaving 14 bases between them. The CDR3 sequence is CASSQGGRGGNEKLFF. Here the CDR3 DNA reads TGTGCCAGCAGCCAAGGAGGAAGGGGCGGAAATGAAAAACTGTTTTTT.

V gene TRBV19 combines with J gene TRBJ2-3; D perhaps matches TRBD2 (6 bases). Germline CDR1 reads LNHDA; CDR2 reads SQIVND (reference sequence). Trimming took off 5 bases at V and 2 bases at J, with 14 bases between the two ends. This CDR3 contains 15 residues. The CDR3 coding sequence is TGTGCCAGTAGTGAACGGACTACCCTCACAGATACGCAGTATTTT. Protein: CASSERTTLTDTQYF.

The chain recombines TRBV6-5 with TRBJ2-7, with D possibly TRBD2 on 7 matching bases. The CDR3 sequence is 12 residues long. V gave up 6 bases and J gave up 6 bases, with 12 bases separating them. Per the germline V gene, CDR1 is MNHEY and CDR2 is SVGAGI. CDR3 residues: CASSWGGGEQYF. The CDR3 nucleotides read TGTGCCAGCAGCTGGGGGGGCGGCGAGCAGTACTTC.

This chain uses TRBV6-1 with TRBJ2-7; 10 bases map to TRBD1. The junction had 10 bases not matched to a gene; V was cut back by 6 bases and J by 5 bases. The CDR3 runs 15 residues. Germline V gives CDR1 MNHNS, CDR2 SASEGT. The CDR3 DNA sequence: TGTGCCAGCAGATTTACCGGGACAGGGGCCGACGAGCAGTACTTC. Translating it yields CASRFTGTGADEQYF.

This clone was detected only a few times. J is TRBJ1-1 and V is TRBV2, with 7 bases fitting TRBD1. V was pared by 6 bases and J by 5 bases, with 9 bases of the junction left unmatched. The CDR3 runs to 14 residues. Germline lookup yields CDR1 SNHLY and CDR2 FYNNEI. Here the CDR3 reads CASRVDRALTEAFF. The CDR3 DNA follows: TGTGCCAGCAGGGTAGACAGGGCCTTGACTGAAGCTTTCTTT.

The rearrangement links TRBV18 to TRBJ1-2; 8 bases are shared with TRBD1. This CDR3 comprises 16 residues. Germline assignment: CDR1 KGHSH and CDR2 LQKENI. After removal of 6 bases from V and 3 bases from J, the junction contained 12 bases not matched to a gene. CDR3 in DNA: TGTGCCAGCTCCGGGACAGGCGGCCGATGGCACTATGGCTACACCTTC. It is translated as CASSGTGGRWHYGYTF.

Here the CDR3 DNA reads TGCGCCAGCACCTTCGGTGGAGAAGCTAGTGCCAACGTCCTGACTTTC. Its translation is CASTFGGEASANVLTF. The chain couples TRBV10-2 to TRBJ2-6; D unresolved. V dropped 7 bases and J dropped 7 bases, with 20 bases sitting between them. Germline assignment: CDR1 WSHSY and CDR2 SAAADI. This CDR3 region has 16 residues.

In its sample, this clone was seen once. The germline gene is not matched at one end of the junction; a read error may be the cause. This chain joins TRBV2 and TRBJ2-5; no clear D. The CDR3 runs to 16 residues. Germline lookup yields CDR1 SNHLY and CDR2 FYNNEI. The CDR3 nucleotides are TGTGCCAGCAGGGAAGAAAACAGACGATTAGGAGAGACCCAGTACTTC. Translating gives CASREENRRLGETQYF.

The CDR3 region is CASSQSQAQETQYF. As DNA, the CDR3 is TGTGCCAGCAGCCAATCCCAAGCCCAAGAGACCCAGTACTTC. The genes are TRBV16 and TRBJ2-5, with D unresolved. V was cut by 0 bases and J by 1 base, with 6 bases left in between. Germline CDR1 and CDR2: KGHSY and FQNENV. CDR3 length equals 14 residues. The complete variable domain, with remaining parts taken from reference TRBV16 and TRBJ2-5, reads GEEVAQTPKHLVRGEGQKAKLYCAPIKGHSYVFWYQQVLKNEFKFLISFQNENVFDETGMPKERFSAKCLPNSPCSLEIQATKLEDSAVYFCASSQSQAQETQYFGPGTRLLVL.

This chain connects TRBV7-9 to TRBJ1-6, with D perhaps matching TRBD1 (5 bases). The CDR3 loop spans 15 amino acids. The V end was cut by 1 base, the J end by 7 bases, with 11 bases between. Per the germline V gene, CDR1 is SEHNR and CDR2 is FQNEAQ (reference sequence). The CDR3 is CASSLVQGGNSPLHF. CDR3 in DNA: TGTGCCAGCAGCTTAGTCCAGGGTGGCAATTCACCCCTCCACTTT.

The V gene is TRBV5-1, the J gene TRBJ1-1; D is perhaps TRBD1 (5 bases). The germline V and J ends were trimmed by 0 bases and 5 bases, with 17 bases remaining between them. Germline CDR1 reads SGHRS; CDR2 reads YFSETQ. This CDR3 has 16 residues. The CDR3 is CASSLDFERKGTEAFF. CDR3 coding DNA: TGCGCCAGCAGCTTGGATTTTGAGAGAAAGGGGACTGAAGCTTTCTTT.

The table lists this clone with a few counts. The V and J genes are TRBV5-8 and TRBJ1-2; TRBD1 aligns across 7 bases. CDR1 is SGHTS and CDR2 is YDEGEE in the germline V gene. The CDR3 totals 13 residues. V gave up 2 bases and J gave up 4 bases; unmatched junction bases: 2. The CDR3 is CASSLGGTYGYTF. The DNA of the CDR3 is TGTGCCAGCAGCTTAGGGGGCACCTATGGCTACACCTTC.

This chain links TRBV2 with TRBJ2-2; D ambiguous. V was cut by 2 bases and J by 5 bases, with 6 bases left in between. Looked up from germline, CDR1 is SNHLY and CDR2 is FYNNEI. The CDR3 contains 13 residues. Written as DNA, the CDR3 is TGTGCCAGCAGTGAAAAGAGAACCGGGGAGCTGTTTTTT. Encoded protein: CASSEKRTGELFF.